This T cell receptor beta chain was recovered during a study of blood T cells in healthy people across ages. Ranging in age from about 6 to 90, the donors were healthy Caucasian individuals from Russia. Each donor's blood draw was around 9.1 milliliters of peripheral blood. In the case of this clonotype: A read error may account for a junction end that differs from germline.

The second PCR ran 7 to 11 cycles with a sample-barcoded 5' primer and J-beta primers. TCRdb itself ran the 5' RACE reads through MiXCR, one entry per CDR3 protein. The repertoire includes 850,000 to 950,000 distinct CDR3 sequences, under 30% of them detected once, and around 15% sits in the top ten. The sample comprised blood. The receptor was isolated from a woman over 75 in good health.

The CDR3 DNA follows: TGTGCCAACAGCTTAGCGGTGGGCAGGCCCGACCGGAGCAATCAGCCCCAGCATTTT. It translates to CANSLAVGRPDRSNQPQHF. The rearrangement uses TRBV7-9 and TRBJ1-5, with D hard to call. Germline-derived CDR1 and CDR2 are SEHNR and FQNEAQ (reference sequence). The CDR3 contains 19 residues.